Given below is one TCR beta chain in context. The data derive from a study of control samples from healthy donors and cancer patients. CDR1 is SGDLS and CDR2 is YYNGEE in the germline V gene. The CDR3 is 15 amino acids. V was clipped by 6 bases and J by 0 bases, with 10 bases between them. Clones were read by immunoSEQ multiplex PCR, and TCRdb kept only the in-frame ones, dropping some. Here the sample spans some 120,000 clones, roughly 90% being singletons. V usage is TRBV9 and J usage is TRBJ1-6; the D gene is possibly TRBD1 (6 bases). The sequence derives from a man younger than 35 in good health. The specimen was blood. This CDR3 is CASTLDSSYNSPLHF. CDR3 coding DNA: TGTGCCAGCACGCTGGACAGCTCCTATAATTCACCCCTCCACTTT.